A single sample gave rise to the 21 T cell receptor beta chains below, sequenced in a study of blood T cells in healthy people across ages. Combining a sample-barcoded 5' primer with a J-beta primer mix, a second PCR ran for about 7 to 11 cycles. In TCRdb, the 5' RACE reads were re-called with MiXCR into one record per CDR3 protein. The table lists 800,000 or so distinct CDR3 sequences, about 47% of them singletons. Sequences were obtained from blood. The origin of the receptors is a man older than 75 in good health.

The chain has TRBV7-9 and TRBJ2-1; a possible D gene is TRBD2 (5 bases). The CDR3 loop spans 15 amino acids. V was cut by 5 bases and J by 3 bases, with 14 bases left in between. Germline V gene lookup returns CDR1 SEHNR and CDR2 FQNEAQ (reference sequence). CDR3 nucleotide sequence: TGTGCCAGCAGCCGGGCGGGCCTAAACTACAATGAGCAGTTCTTC. Translation gives CASSRAGLNYNEQFF.

This rearrangement joins TRBV7-2 to TRBJ2-1; a weak D match, TRBD2 (6 bases). Germline V gene data show CDR1 as SGHTA and CDR2 as FQGNSA. V was trimmed by 4 bases and J by 4 bases, leaving 14 bases between them. CDR3 size: 15 residues. CDR3 coding DNA: TGTGCCAGCAGCTCCCCGGGACTTACATACAATGAGCAGTTCTTC. Its protein product is CASSSPGLTYNEQFF.

The table lists this clonotype with many counts. V is TRBV12-3 or TRBV12-4 and J is TRBJ2-7, with 8 bases matching TRBD1. CDR3 size: 18 residues. V was pared by 2 bases and J by 4 bases, with 16 bases of the junction left unmatched. The DNA of the CDR3 is TGTGCCAGCAGTTTAAGCAGCGGAACAGGGGGTTTCGATTACGAGCAGTACTTC. Protein: CASSLSSGTGGFDYEQYF.

This clonotype was detected only a few times. The chain couples TRBV20-1 to TRBJ2-7, with TRBD2 matching 15 bases. The CDR3 length is 16 residues. Germline V gene sequence: CDR1 DFQATT, CDR2 SNEGSKA (reference sequence). V dropped 3 bases and J dropped 4; count of bases not matched to a gene: 7. The CDR3 nucleotides are TGCAGTGCTAGCGACCCGGGGACTAGCGGGAGGTACGAGCAGTACTTC. Its translation: CSASDPGTSGRYEQYF.

The chain combines TRBV4-2 with TRBJ2-7, with a weak D call TRBD2 (6 bases). The V end lost 1 base, the J end lost 2 bases, and 18 bases lay between the germline ends. Looked up from germline, CDR1 is LGHNA and CDR2 is YNFKEQ. The CDR3 has 17 amino acids. DNA for the CDR3: TGTGCCAGCAGCCAAGTTTTTAGTACGGGGGAGCCCTACGAGCAGTACTTC. Translation gives CASSQVFSTGEPYEQYF.

The chain has TRBV27 and TRBJ2-3, with 10 bases matching TRBD1. Germline V gene data show CDR1 as MNHEY and CDR2 as SMNVEV (reference sequence). CDR3 size: 15 residues. Trimming removed 4 bases from V and 3 bases from J; junction bases left unmatched: 4. CDR3 sequence (DNA): TGTGCCAGCAGTTATGGACAGGGGGGAACAGATACGCAGTATTTT. Its protein is CASSYGQGGTDTQYF.

This chain joins TRBV7-3 and TRBJ2-1, with TRBD2 matching 10 bases. Germline V gene data show CDR1 as SGHTA and CDR2 as FQGTGA. The trim removed 4 bases at V and 5 bases at J, leaving 5 bases unmatched. CDR3 length: 15 residues. The CDR3 is CASSSQREGNNEQFF. The CDR3 DNA sequence: TGTGCCAGCAGCTCTCAGCGGGAGGGTAACAATGAGCAGTTCTTC.

This chain uses TRBV7-2 with TRBJ1-4; D uncertain. V lost 5 bases and J 5 bases, leaving 15 bases between the germline ends. The CDR3 sequence is 15 residues long. Germline values: CDR1 SGHTA, CDR2 FQGNSA. This chain's CDR3 is CASSPSGQSNEKLFF. DNA for the CDR3: TGTGCCAGCAGCCCCAGCGGGCAGTCGAATGAAAAACTGTTTTTT.

This clonotype turned up a few times. This chain connects TRBV29-1 to TRBJ1-2; 7 bases are shared with TRBD1. This CDR3 has 14 residues. Germline V gene lookup returns CDR1 SQVTM and CDR2 ANQGSEA. V lost 5 bases to trimming and J lost 3 bases; unmatched junction nucleotides: 9. This CDR3 reads CSVKRQGWDYGYTF. The CDR3 nucleotides are TGCAGCGTTAAACGACAGGGCTGGGACTATGGCTACACCTTC.

CDR3 in amino acids: CASSLVRGRNTEAFF. CDR3 sequence (DNA): TGTGCCAGCAGCTTAGTCCGGGGGCGGAACACTGAAGCTTTCTTT. V usage is TRBV7-2 and J usage is TRBJ1-1, with D perhaps matching TRBD1 (6 bases). V lost 1 base, J lost 1 base, and 10 bases lay in between. CDR1 is SGHTA and CDR2 is FQGNSA in the germline V gene. The CDR3 totals 15 residues.

V usage is TRBV5-1 and J usage is TRBJ2-2; 7 bases map to TRBD2. After removal of 4 bases from V and 3 bases from J, the junction contained 6 bases not matched to a gene. Looked up from germline, CDR1 is SGHRS and CDR2 is YFSETQ. There are 15 residues in the CDR3. The CDR3 loop reads CASSATLADTGELFF. The CDR3 coding sequence is TGCGCCAGCAGCGCCACTCTAGCGGACACCGGGGAGCTGTTTTTT.

The chain recombines TRBV7-9 with TRBJ2-1, with D possibly TRBD2 on 9 matching bases. Germline loops: CDR1 SEHNR, CDR2 FQNEAQ (reference sequence). The CDR3 has 17 amino acids. Deletions cut 5 bases from V and 7 bases from J, with 24 bases between. The CDR3 here is CASSPRQGTSRGNEQFF. CDR3 bases: TGTGCCAGCAGCCCCAGACAGGGGACTAGCAGGGGGAATGAGCAGTTCTTC.

Many counts were recorded for this clonotype. The V call is TRBV7-2, the J call TRBJ2-1; D gene uncertain. Germline V gene data show CDR1 as SGHTA and CDR2 as FQGNSA. V dropped 1 base and J dropped 7 bases, with 11 bases sitting between them. This CDR3 has 14 amino acids. The CDR3 DNA sequence: TGTGCCAGCAGCTTAGACTCCGGACGAAATGAGCAGTTCTTC. Translation gives CASSLDSGRNEQFF.

This chain links TRBV6-2 or TRBV6-3 with TRBJ1-5, with a possible D match to TRBD1 (6 bases). CDR1 MNHEY and CDR2 SVGEGT come from the germline V gene. V lost 2 bases, J lost 7 bases, and 15 bases lay in between. CDR3 length: 15 amino acids. The CDR3 coding sequence is TGTGCCAGCAGTTACGCGGGACACGGGGGACAGCCCCAGCATTTT. Translating gives CASSYAGHGGQPQHF.

V and J are TRBV7-2 and TRBJ2-3; TRBD2 matches at 7 bases. CDR1 SGHTA and CDR2 FQGNSA come from the germline V gene. The J segment lost 3 bases and the V segment lost 1 base, leaving 7 bases of the junction unmatched. The CDR3 spans 16 residues. The CDR3 DNA is TGTGCCAGCAGCTTAGTATTTACTAGCGTAACAGATACGCAGTATTTT. It specifies CASSLVFTSVTDTQYF.

This clonotype was seen repeatedly, ten times or more. In DNA form, the CDR3 reads TGTGCCAGCAGCCAAGTAAGGGATACGCAGTATTTT. This encodes CASSQVRDTQYF. V usage is TRBV3-1 and J usage is TRBJ2-3; D not certain. V lost 1 base to trimming and J lost 6 bases, with 5 bases between them. The CDR3 spans 12 residues. CDR1 LGHDT and CDR2 YNNKEL come from the germline V gene (reference sequence).

With respect to this clonotype: One end of the junction does not line up with germline, which may come from a read error. This chain joins TRBV4-3 and TRBJ1-5, with TRBD1 matching over 7 bases. Germline V gene data show CDR1 as LGHNA and CDR2 as YSLEER. CDR3 length equals 15 residues. The CDR3 loop is CASRQGYRGYQPQHF. The DNA for the CDR3 is TGCGCCAGCAGACAAGGATACAGGGGTTATCAGCCCCAGCATTTT.

The CDR3 sequence is CSAELAVSTDTQYF. The CDR3 region has the DNA TGCAGTGCTGAGCTAGCGGTTAGCACAGATACGCAGTATTTT. The chain couples TRBV20-1 to TRBJ2-3; TRBD2 matches 7 bases. Per germline, CDR1 DFQATT and CDR2 SNEGSKA (reference sequence). This CDR3 is 14 amino acids long. Trimming at V came to 5 bases and at J to 0 bases, leaving 5 bases not matched to a gene.

About this clonotype itself: No conserved phenylalanine or tryptophan ends this CDR3, so it is likely a read error. V is TRBV7-2 and J is TRBJ2-7; 11 bases agree with TRBD2. CDR1 is SGHTA, CDR2 FQGNSA, per germline. CDR3 length: 15 amino acids. Trimming took 0 bases from V and 3 from J; bases not matched to a gene: 1. The CDR3 protein is CASSLALAGVYEQYL. For the CDR3, the DNA is TGTGCCAGCAGCTTAGCACTAGCGGGAGTCTACGAGCAGTACCTC.

Ten or more counts support this clonotype. The V gene is TRBV7-9, the J gene TRBJ2-7; D gene uncertain. Trimming pared 5 bases from V and 4 bases from J, leaving 6 bases between. Germline assignment: CDR1 SEHNR and CDR2 FQNEAQ (reference sequence). The CDR3 contains 11 residues. The CDR3 nucleotides are TGTGCCAGCAGCCTTCAGTACGAGCAGTACTTC. Translating gives CASSLQYEQYF.

This clonotype was picked up a small number of times. A much larger clone sits a single nucleotide away, making a read error possible. The rearrangement links TRBV4-1 to TRBJ2-1; perhaps TRBD2 as D (6 bases). The J call is doubtful: the DNA matches TRBJ2-7 better. The CDR3 runs to 16 residues. CDR1 and CDR2 from the germline V gene are MGHRA and YSYEKL. The CDR3 here is CASSLGYSGSYNEQYF. The CDR3 DNA follows: TGCGCCAGCAGCCTCGGGTATAGCGGCTCCTACAATGAGCAGTACTTC.